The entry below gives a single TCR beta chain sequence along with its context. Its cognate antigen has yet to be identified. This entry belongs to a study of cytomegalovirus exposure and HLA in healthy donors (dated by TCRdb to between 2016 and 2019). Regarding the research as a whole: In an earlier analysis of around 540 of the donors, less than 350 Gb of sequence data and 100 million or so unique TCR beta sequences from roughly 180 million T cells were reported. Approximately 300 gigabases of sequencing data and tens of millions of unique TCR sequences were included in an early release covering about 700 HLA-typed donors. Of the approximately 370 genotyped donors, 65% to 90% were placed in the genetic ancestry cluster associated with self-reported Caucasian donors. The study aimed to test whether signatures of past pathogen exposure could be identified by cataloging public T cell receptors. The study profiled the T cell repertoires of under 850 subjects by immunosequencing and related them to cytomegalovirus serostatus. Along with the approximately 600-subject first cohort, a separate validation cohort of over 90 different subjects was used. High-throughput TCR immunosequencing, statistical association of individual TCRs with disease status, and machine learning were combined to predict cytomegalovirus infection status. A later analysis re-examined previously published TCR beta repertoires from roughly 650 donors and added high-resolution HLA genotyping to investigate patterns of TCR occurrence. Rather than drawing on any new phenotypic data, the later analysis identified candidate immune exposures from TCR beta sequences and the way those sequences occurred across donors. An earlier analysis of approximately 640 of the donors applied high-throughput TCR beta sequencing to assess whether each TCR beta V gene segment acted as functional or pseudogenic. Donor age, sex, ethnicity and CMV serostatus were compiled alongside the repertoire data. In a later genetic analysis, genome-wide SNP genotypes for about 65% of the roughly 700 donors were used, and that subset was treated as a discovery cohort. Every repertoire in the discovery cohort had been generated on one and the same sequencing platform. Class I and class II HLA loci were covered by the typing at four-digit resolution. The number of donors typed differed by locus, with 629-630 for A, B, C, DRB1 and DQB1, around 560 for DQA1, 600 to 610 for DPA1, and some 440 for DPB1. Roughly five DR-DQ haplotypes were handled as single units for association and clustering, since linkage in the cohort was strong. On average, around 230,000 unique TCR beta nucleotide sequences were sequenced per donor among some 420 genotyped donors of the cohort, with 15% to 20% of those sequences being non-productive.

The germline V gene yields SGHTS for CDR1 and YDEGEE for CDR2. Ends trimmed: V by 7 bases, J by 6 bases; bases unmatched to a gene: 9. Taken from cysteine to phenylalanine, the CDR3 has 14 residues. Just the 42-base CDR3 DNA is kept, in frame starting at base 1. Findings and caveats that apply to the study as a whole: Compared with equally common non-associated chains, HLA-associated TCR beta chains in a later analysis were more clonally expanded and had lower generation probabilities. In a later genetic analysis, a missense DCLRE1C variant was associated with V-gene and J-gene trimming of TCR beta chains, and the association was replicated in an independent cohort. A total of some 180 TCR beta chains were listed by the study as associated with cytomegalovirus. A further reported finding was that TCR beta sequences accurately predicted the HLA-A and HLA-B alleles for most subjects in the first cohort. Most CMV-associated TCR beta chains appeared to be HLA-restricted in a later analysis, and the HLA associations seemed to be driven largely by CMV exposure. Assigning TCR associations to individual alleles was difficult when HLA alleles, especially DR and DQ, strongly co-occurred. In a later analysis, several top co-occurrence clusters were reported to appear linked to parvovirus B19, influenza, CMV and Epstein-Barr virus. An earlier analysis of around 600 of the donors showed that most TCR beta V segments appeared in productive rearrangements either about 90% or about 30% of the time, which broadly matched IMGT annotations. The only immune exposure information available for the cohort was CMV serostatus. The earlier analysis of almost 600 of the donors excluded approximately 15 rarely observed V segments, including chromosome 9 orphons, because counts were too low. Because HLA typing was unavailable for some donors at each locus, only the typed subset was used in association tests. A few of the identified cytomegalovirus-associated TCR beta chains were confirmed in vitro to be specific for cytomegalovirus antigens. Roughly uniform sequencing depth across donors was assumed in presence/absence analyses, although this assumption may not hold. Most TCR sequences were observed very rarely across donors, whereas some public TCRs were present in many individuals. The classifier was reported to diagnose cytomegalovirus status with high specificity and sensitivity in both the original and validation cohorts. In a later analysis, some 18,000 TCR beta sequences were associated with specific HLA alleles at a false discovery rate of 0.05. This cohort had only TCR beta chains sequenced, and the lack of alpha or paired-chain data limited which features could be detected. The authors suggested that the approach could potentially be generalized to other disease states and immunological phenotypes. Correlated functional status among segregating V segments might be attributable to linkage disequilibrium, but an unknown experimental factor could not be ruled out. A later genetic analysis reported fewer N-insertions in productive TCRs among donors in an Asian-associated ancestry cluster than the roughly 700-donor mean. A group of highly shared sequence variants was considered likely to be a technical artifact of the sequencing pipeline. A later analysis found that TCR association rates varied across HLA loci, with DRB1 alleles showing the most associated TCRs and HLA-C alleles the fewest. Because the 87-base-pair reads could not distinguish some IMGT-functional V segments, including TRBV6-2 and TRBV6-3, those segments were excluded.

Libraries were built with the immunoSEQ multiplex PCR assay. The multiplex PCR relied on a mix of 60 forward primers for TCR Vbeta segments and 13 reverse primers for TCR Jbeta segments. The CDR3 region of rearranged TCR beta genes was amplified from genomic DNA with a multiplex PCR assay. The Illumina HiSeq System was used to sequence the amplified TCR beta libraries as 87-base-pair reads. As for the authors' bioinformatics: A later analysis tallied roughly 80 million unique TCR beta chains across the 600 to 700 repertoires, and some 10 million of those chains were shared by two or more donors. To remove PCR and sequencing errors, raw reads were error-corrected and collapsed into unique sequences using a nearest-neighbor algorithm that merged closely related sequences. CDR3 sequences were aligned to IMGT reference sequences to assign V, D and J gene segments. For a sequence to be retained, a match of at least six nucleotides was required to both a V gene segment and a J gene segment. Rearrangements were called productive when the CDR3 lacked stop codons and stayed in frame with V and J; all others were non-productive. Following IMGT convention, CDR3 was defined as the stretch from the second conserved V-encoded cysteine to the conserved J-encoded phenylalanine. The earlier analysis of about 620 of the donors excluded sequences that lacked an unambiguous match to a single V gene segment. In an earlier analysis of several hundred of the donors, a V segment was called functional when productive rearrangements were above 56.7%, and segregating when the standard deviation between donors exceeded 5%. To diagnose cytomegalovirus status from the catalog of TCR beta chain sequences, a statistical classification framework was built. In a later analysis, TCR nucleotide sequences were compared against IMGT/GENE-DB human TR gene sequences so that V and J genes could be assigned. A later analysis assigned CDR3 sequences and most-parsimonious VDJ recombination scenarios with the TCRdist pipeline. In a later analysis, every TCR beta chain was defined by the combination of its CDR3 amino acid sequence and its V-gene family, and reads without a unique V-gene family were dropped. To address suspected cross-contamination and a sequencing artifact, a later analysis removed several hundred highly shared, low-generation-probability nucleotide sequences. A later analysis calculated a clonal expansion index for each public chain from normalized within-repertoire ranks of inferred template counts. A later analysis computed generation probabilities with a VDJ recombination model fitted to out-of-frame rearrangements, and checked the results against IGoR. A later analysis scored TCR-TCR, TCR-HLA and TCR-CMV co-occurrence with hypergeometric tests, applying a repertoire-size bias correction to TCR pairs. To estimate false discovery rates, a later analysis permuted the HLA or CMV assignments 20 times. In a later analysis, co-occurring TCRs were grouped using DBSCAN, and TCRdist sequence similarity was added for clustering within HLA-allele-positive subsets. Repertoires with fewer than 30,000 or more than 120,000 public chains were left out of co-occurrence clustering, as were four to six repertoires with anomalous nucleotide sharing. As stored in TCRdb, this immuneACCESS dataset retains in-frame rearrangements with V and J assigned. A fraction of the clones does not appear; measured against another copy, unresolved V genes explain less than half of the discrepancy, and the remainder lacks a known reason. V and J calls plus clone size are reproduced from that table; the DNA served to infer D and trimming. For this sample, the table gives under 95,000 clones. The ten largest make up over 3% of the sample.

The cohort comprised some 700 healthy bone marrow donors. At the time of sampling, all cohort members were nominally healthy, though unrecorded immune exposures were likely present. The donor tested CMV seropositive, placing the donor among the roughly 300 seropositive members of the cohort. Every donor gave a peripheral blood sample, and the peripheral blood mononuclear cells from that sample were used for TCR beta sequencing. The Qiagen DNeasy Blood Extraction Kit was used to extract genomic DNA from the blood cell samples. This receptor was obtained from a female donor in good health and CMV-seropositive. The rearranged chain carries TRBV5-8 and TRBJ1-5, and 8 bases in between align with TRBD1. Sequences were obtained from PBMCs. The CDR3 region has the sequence CASRRTGSGQPQHF. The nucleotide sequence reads TGTGCCAGCCGGAGGACAGGGAGTGGTCAGCCCCAGCATTTT.